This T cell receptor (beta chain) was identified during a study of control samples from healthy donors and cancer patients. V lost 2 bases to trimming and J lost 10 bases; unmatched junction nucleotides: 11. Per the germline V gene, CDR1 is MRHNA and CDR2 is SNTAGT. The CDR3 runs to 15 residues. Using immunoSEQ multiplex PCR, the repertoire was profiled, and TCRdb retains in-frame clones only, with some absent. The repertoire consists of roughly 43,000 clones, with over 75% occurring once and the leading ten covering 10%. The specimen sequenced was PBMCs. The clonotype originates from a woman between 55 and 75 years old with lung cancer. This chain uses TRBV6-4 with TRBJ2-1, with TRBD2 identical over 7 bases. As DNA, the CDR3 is TGTGCCAGCAGTGACGGCGGGGGACCCCCCTCGGAGCAGTTCTTC. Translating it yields CASSDGGGPPSEQFF.